These 3 T cell receptor beta chains originate from one sample sequenced in a study of shared clonotypes between healthy human individuals. Assay used: immunoSEQ multiplex PCR; TCRdb lists only in-frame clones, some missing. The table records approximately 640,000 clones, 72% of them present only once. The sequenced material came from memory CD4+ T cells sorted from blood. Subset described: CD45RA-negative fraction. These receptors were obtained from a young woman in good health.

CDR3 sequence reads: CASSPSRGSNEQFF. The CDR3 DNA reads as TGCGCCAGCAGCCCGTCCCGGGGAAGCAATGAGCAGTTCTTC. This chain uses TRBV5-1 with TRBJ2-1; maybe TRBD2 (5 bases). Trimming left V 4 bases short and J 6 bases short, with 14 bases between. CDR3 length: 14 residues. From germline, CDR1 is SGHRS and CDR2 YFSETQ.

This sequence joins TRBV25-1 and TRBJ2-7, with no clear D. The CDR3 consists of 11 residues. Germline V gene sequence: CDR1 MGHDK, CDR2 SYGVNS. Trimming cost V 5 bases and J 4 bases, with 6 bases left between them. The DNA for the CDR3 is TGTGCCAGCAGTCACCTTTACGAGCAGTACTTC. This encodes CASSHLYEQYF.

The chain uses TRBV27 and TRBJ2-7; D perhaps matches TRBD1 (5 bases). Germline assignment: CDR1 MNHEY and CDR2 SMNVEV (reference sequence). V dropped 2 bases and J dropped 4 bases, with 12 bases sitting between them. The CDR3 has 14 amino acids. CDR3 DNA sequence: TGTGCCAGCAGTTTAACTGGGGCGGAATACGAGCAGTACTTC. It translates to CASSLTGAEYEQYF.